These T cell receptor beta chains were read from a single sample in a study of CD8+CD57+ T cells in acquired aplastic anemia. In TCRdb, the reads were re-called with MiXCR into one record per CDR3 protein. The table shows under 200,000 distinct CDR3 sequences, with about two thirds occurring only once. What was sequenced was sorted CD4+, CD8+, or CD8+CD57+ T cells (not recorded which) from PBMCs. The receptors here all came from a human donor with aplastic anemia. Both conserved end residues are part of each CDR3. Each record gives: clone size, V gene, D gene, J gene, CDR3 protein, CDR3 DNA. The D gene is left open where the match is weak. Clone size appears in some rows only: once, few, many, or a class for an expanded clone.

.,TRBV6-4,.,TRBJ2-5,CASSEADNQPQYF,TGTGCCAGCAGTGAGGCAGACAATCAGCCCCAGTACTTC
.,TRBV10-3,TRBD2,TRBJ2-1,CATGGGRSNEQFF,TGTGCCACCGGGGGGGGTAGGAGCAATGAGCAGTTCTTC
.,TRBV24-1,TRBD1,TRBJ2-3,CATSDEQGEDDTQYF,TGTGCCACCAGTGATGAACAGGGGGAGGACGATACGCAGTATTTT
.,TRBV2,TRBD2,TRBJ2-1,CASSEALLGLADNEQFF,TGTGCCAGCAGTGAAGCGCTATTGGGACTAGCGGACAATGAGCAGTTCTTC
.,TRBV20-1,.,TRBJ2-1,CSARGQGEAHNEQFF,TGCAGTGCTAGAGGGCAGGGGGAGGCCCACAATGAGCAGTTCTTC
.,TRBV24-1,.,TRBJ1-2,CATSAGGYGYTF,TGTGCCACCAGTGCTGGGGGCTATGGCTACACCTTC
.,TRBV7-9,.,TRBJ1-6,CASSPNNSPLHF,TGTGCCAGCAGCCCCAATAATTCACCCCTCCACTTT
few,TRBV15,TRBD2,TRBJ2-2,CATSRDSASGADAGELFF,TGTGCCACCAGCAGAGATTCGGCTAGCGGGGCGGACGCCGGGGAGCTGTTTTTT
.,TRBV24-1,.,TRBJ2-5,CATSDLPSIRAPIGTQYF,TGTGCCACCAGTGACCTGCCGTCCATCAGGGCCCCGATTGGGACCCAGTACTTC
.,TRBV10-3,TRBD1,TRBJ2-7,CAIRGDRASYEQYF,TGTGCCATCAGAGGGGACAGGGCCTCCTACGAGCAGTACTTC
.,TRBV12-1,.,TRBJ2-1,CASSFRTSSYNEQFF,TGTGCCAGCAGCTTTCGTACTAGCTCCTACAATGAGCAGTTCTTC
many,TRBV7-8,.,TRBJ2-2,CASSLVGGISYTGELFF,TGTGCCAGCTCGCTGGTAGGGGGAATATCGTACACCGGGGAGCTGTTTTTT
.,TRBV19,.,TRBJ2-5,CASSIDGGPMETQYF,TGTGCCAGTAGTATAGATGGGGGGCCGATGGAGACCCAGTACTTC
.,TRBV20-1,TRBD1,TRBJ1-4,CSASRGSNEKLFF,TGCAGTGCTTCCAGGGGGTCTAATGAAAAACTGTTTTTT
few,TRBV20-1,TRBD1,TRBJ2-5,CSASLRTGGAETQYF,TGCAGTGCTAGTTTAAGGACAGGGGGCGCGGAGACCCAGTACTTC
.,TRBV5-1,TRBD2,TRBJ2-1,CASSTGGGGGSYNEQFF,TGCGCCAGTTCCACTGGGGGCGGGGGGGGGTCCTACAATGAGCAGTTCTTC
few,TRBV20-1,.,TRBJ2-7,CSASARVSSYEQYF,TGCAGTGCCAGCGCGCGGGTGAGCTCCTACGAGCAGTACTTC
many,TRBV5-6,.,TRBJ1-2,CASSSFWGAGGYTF,TGTGCCAGCAGCTCTTTCTGGGGCGCGGGTGGCTACACCTTC
.,TRBV19,TRBD1,TRBJ1-5,CATSGTGYQPQRF,TGTGCCACCTCCGGGACAGGCTATCAGCCCCAGCGTTTT
.,TRBV20-1,.,TRBJ1-5,CSARAGTPNQPQHF,TGCAGTGCTAGAGCCGGGACCCCAAATCAGCCCCAGCATTTT
many,TRBV7-9,.,TRBJ2-2,CASSPWWERGTGELFF,TGTGCCAGCAGCCCCTGGTGGGAGCGAGGCACCGGGGAGCTGTTTTTT
many,TRBV6-4,.,TRBJ2-3,CASSDSIGGDTQYF,TGTGCCAGCAGTGACTCAATCGGGGGAGATACGCAGTATTTT
few,TRBV19,.,TRBJ1-2,CASSGRQLNTYGYTF,TGTGCCAGTAGTGGTCGACAGTTAAATACCTATGGCTACACCTTC
.,TRBV2,.,TRBJ1-6,CASGTPGGYNSPLHF,TGTGCCAGTGGAACACCGGGGGGCTATAATTCACCCCTCCACTTT
.,TRBV29-1,.,TRBJ1-1,CSVEENTEAFF,TGCAGCGTTGAGGAGAACACTGAAGCTTTCTTT
.,TRBV19,TRBD1,TRBJ1-2,CASSIPGQGYYGYTF,TGTGCCAGTAGTATTCCGGGACAGGGGTACTATGGCTACACCTTC
.,TRBV16,.,TRBJ1-6,CASSQDRSPSPLHF,TGTGCCAGCAGCCAAGACAGGTCACCTTCACCCCTCCACTTT
.,TRBV6-1,.,TRBJ1-1,CASSKSAEWDTEAFF,TGTGCCAGCTCAAAATCGGCTGAATGGGACACTGAAGCTTTCTTT
.,TRBV20-1,TRBD2,TRBJ2-7,CSAKGLAGTYEQYF,TGCAGTGCTAAAGGGCTAGCGGGAACTTACGAGCAGTACTTC
.,TRBV10-3,.,TRBJ1-5,CAISVVQSNQPQHF,TGTGCCATCAGTGTCGTGCAGAGCAATCAGCCCCAGCATTTT
.,TRBV7-2,.,TRBJ2-2,CASSLAGGNTGELFF,TGTGCCAGCAGCTTAGCGGGAGGGAACACCGGGGAGCTGTTTTTT
.,TRBV19,.,TRBJ2-1,CASSTGGDSGVNEQFF,TGTGCCAGTAGTACCGGGGGAGATTCAGGAGTGAATGAGCAGTTCTTC
.,TRBV2,.,TRBJ1-6,CASSLKAGSPLHF,TGTGCCAGCAGTTTAAAAGCTGGCTCACCCCTCCACTTT
.,TRBV5-1,.,TRBJ2-7,CASSLTYRTLYEQYF,TGCGCCAGCAGCTTGACGTACAGAACACTCTACGAGCAGTACTTC
.,TRBV7-6,.,TRBJ1-1,CASSLDPLQRMNTEAFF,TGTGCCAGCAGCTTAGACCCCCTTCAGCGAATGAACACTGAAGCTTTCTTT
.,TRBV5-6,.,TRBJ2-7,CATASGSEQYF,TGTGCCACCGCCTCCGGGTCCGAGCAGTACTTC
.,TRBV4-1,.,TRBJ2-5,CASSARTDQETQYF,TGCGCCAGCAGCGCTCGGACAGACCAAGAGACCCAGTACTTC
.,TRBV9,.,TRBJ2-2,CASSVGVDRATGGLFF,TGTGCCAGCAGCGTAGGGGTAGATCGAGCCACCGGGGGGCTGTTTTTT
.,TRBV2,.,TRBJ2-1,CASSLIRGNEQFF,TGTGCCAGCAGTCTCATCCGAGGCAATGAGCAGTTCTTC
few,TRBV12-3/TRBV12-4,.,TRBJ1-6,CASTYGGSPLHF,TGTGCCAGCACGTACGGGGGGTCACCCCTCCACTTT
.,TRBV19,.,TRBJ1-5,CASSMRGQPQHF,TGTGCCAGTAGTATGCGGGGCCAGCCCCAGCATTTC
few,TRBV5-6,TRBD1,TRBJ1-4,CASSFRQGLNEKLFF,TGTGCCAGCAGCTTCAGACAGGGGCTAAATGAAAAACTGTTTTTT
.,TRBV7-2,.,TRBJ1-2,CASSFDINYGYTF,TGTGCCAGCAGCTTTGACATTAACTATGGCTACACCTTC
.,TRBV10-3,.,TRBJ2-1,CAIRRDGNNEQFF,TGTGCCATCAGACGGGACGGGAACAATGAGCAGTTCTTC
.,TRBV6-4,TRBD2,TRBJ2-3,CASSSTSGGGVEQYF,TGTGCCAGCAGCTCTACTAGCGGGGGGGGCGTCGAGCAGTATTTT
.,TRBV7-6,TRBD1,TRBJ1-2,CASSLRDRGDYGYTF,TGTGCCAGCAGCTTAAGAGACAGGGGAGACTATGGCTACACCTTC
.,TRBV15,.,TRBJ2-7,CATSPTASGYEQYF,TGTGCCACCTCCCCGACAGCGTCGGGCTACGAGCAGTACTTC
once,TRBV19,.,TRBJ2-1,CASSVPGYNEQFF,TGTGCCAGTAGTGTCCCTGGGTACAATGAGCAGTTCTTC
.,TRBV6-1,.,TRBJ2-6,CASSRDSGTTISGANVLTF,TGTGCCAGCAGCCGCGATTCCGGGACAACTATTTCTGGGGCCAACGTCCTGACTTTC
.,TRBV2,.,TRBJ2-2,CASTTGPHGELFF,TGTGCCAGCACCACAGGTCCCCACGGGGAGCTGTTTTTT
.,TRBV7-8,.,TRBJ1-5,CASSLLDF,TGTGCCAGCAGCTTATTGGATTTT
.,TRBV19,.,TRBJ2-7,CASSIGLYSYEQYF,TGTGCCAGTAGTATCGGCCTTTACTCCTACGAGCAGTACTTC
.,TRBV19,.,TRBJ2-5,CASSDRTQEAQYF,TGTGCCAGTAGTGACCGAACCCAAGAGGCCCAGTACTTC
.,TRBV20-1,.,TRBJ1-1,CSASREVNTEAFF,TGCAGTGCTTCCAGAGAAGTGAACACTGAAGCTTTCTTT
.,TRBV11-1,.,TRBJ2-7,CASSSQGLGYEQYF,TGTGCCAGCAGTTCACAGGGTCTGGGCTACGAGCAGTACTTC
few,TRBV12-3/TRBV12-4,.,TRBJ1-1,CASSSTVAFF,TGTGCCAGCAGTTCGACTGTGGCTTTCTTT
.,TRBV7-2,.,TRBJ1-3,CASSTRDLSGNTIYF,TGTGCCAGCAGCACCCGAGATCTCTCTGGAAACACCATATATTTT
medium-sized,TRBV7-6,TRBD1,TRBJ2-7,CASSSLQGALEYEQYF,TGTGCCAGCAGCTCCTTACAGGGGGCCCTTGAATACGAGCAGTACTTC